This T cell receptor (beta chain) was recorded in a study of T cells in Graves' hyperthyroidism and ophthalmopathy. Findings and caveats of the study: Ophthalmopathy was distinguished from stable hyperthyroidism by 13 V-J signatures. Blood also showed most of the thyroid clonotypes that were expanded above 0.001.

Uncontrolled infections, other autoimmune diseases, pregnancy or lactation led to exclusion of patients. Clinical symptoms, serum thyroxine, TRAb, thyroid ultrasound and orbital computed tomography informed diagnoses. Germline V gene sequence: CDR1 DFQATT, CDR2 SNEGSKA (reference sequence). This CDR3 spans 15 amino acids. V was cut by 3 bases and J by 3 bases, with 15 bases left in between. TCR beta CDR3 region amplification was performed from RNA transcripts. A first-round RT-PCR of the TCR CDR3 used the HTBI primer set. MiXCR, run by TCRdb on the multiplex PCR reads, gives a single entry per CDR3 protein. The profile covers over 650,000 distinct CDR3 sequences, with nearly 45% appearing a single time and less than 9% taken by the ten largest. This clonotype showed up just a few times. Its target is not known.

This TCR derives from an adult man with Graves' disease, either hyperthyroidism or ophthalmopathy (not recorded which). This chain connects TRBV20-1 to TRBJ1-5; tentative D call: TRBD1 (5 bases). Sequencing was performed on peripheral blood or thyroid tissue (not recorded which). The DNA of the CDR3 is TGCAGTGCTAGGTTGCCGGGGCCCGACAATCAGCCCCAGCATTTT. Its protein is CSARLPGPDNQPQHF.